The T cell receptor beta chain under discussion was sequenced for a study of T cells after yellow fever vaccination. This clonotype has only a few counts. TCRdb re-called the 5' RACE reads with MiXCR, one entry per CDR3 protein. The table records around 300,000 distinct CDR3 sequences, roughly 13% of them present only once. Germline V gene data show CDR1 as SGHNT and CDR2 as YYREEE (reference sequence). This CDR3 has 15 amino acids. V dropped 0 bases and J dropped 8 bases, with 15 bases sitting between them. The clonotype originates from a man aged 25 to 45 who received the YFV17D yellow fever vaccine. The V gene is TRBV5-4, the J gene TRBJ2-1; D uncertain. This sample comprised CD4+ T cells sorted from PBMCs, obtained 45 days after the yellow fever booster vaccination. The CDR3 DNA is TGTGCCAGCAGCTTGGTGGGCAGGAAGGTAGATGAGCAGTTCTTC. Amino acids: CASSLVGRKVDEQFF.